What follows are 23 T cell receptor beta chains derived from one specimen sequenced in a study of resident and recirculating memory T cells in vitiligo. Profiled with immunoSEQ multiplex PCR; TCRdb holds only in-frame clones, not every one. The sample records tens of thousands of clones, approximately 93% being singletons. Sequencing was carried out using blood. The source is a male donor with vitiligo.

The CDR3 DNA reads as TGTGCCAGCAGGGTTAGCGGGGACCCCTACAATGAGCAGTTCTTC. It encodes CASRVSGDPYNEQFF. The chain carries TRBV2 and TRBJ2-1, with 8 bases lining up with TRBD2. Germline trimming cut 6 bases from V and 2 bases from J; bases unmatched to any gene: 6. This CDR3 region has 15 residues. The germline V gene has CDR1 SNHLY and CDR2 FYNNEI.

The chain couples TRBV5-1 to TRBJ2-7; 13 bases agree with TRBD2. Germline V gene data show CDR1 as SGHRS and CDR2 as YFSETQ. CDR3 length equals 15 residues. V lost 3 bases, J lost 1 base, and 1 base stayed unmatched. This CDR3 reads CASSSTSGGSYEQYF. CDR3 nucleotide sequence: TGCGCCAGCAGCTCGACTAGCGGGGGGTCCTACGAGCAGTACTTC.

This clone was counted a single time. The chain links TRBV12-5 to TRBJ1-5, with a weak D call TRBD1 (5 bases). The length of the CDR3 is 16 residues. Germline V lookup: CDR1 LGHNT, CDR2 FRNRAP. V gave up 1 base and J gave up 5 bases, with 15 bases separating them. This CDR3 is CASGLGRGGSYQPQHF. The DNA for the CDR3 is TGTGCTAGTGGTTTGGGAAGGGGAGGGAGCTATCAGCCCCAGCATTTT.

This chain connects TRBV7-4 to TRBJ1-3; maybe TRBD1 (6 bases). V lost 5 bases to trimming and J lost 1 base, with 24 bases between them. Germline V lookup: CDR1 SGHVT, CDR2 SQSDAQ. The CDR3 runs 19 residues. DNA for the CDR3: TGTGCCAGCAGCACCAGACAGGACCACTTGGCTGGATCTGGAAACACCATATATTTT. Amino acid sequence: CASSTRQDHLAGSGNTIYF.

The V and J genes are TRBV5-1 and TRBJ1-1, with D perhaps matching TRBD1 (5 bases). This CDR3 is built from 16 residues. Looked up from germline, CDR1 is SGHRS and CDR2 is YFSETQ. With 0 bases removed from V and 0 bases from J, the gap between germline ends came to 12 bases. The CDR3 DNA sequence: TGCGCCAGCAGCTTGGGCATTGACAGAGTGAACACTGAAGCTTTCTTT. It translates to CASSLGIDRVNTEAFF.

Here the CDR3 DNA reads TGTGCCAGCAGTCCCTCATCGGAGGGGAGCGGGGAGACCCAGTACTTC. Translating it yields CASSPSSEGSGETQYF. This chain connects TRBV4-2 to TRBJ2-5, with D maybe TRBD2 (6 bases). Trimming stripped 6 bases from V and 5 bases from J, with 22 bases between. This CDR3 has 16 amino acids. Germline assignment: CDR1 LGHNA and CDR2 YNFKEQ.

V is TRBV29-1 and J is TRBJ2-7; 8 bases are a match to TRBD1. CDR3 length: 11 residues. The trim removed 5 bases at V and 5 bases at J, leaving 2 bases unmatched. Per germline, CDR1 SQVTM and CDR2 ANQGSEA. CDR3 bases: TGCAGCGTTTCGGACAGGGACGAGCAGTACTTC. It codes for CSVSDRDEQYF.

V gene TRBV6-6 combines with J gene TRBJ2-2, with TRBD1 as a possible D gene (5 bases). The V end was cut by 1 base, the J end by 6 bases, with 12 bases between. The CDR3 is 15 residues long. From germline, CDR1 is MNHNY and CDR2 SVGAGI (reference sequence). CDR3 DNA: TGTGCCAGCAGTTACTTGGGGCCCTCAGCCGGGGAGCTGTTTTTT. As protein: CASSYLGPSAGELFF.

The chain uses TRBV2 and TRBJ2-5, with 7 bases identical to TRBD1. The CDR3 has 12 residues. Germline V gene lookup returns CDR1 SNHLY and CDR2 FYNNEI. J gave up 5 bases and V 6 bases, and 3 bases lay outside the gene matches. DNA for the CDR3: TGTGCCAGCAGAGGACAGGTGGAGACCCAGTACTTC. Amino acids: CASRGQVETQYF.

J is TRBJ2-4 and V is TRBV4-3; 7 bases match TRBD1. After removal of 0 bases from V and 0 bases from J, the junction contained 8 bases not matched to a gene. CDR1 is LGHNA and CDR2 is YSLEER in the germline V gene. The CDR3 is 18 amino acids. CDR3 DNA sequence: TGCGCCAGCAGCCAAGATTACTCACAGGGGCTAGCCAAAAACATTCAGTACTTC. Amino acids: CASSQDYSQGLAKNIQYF.

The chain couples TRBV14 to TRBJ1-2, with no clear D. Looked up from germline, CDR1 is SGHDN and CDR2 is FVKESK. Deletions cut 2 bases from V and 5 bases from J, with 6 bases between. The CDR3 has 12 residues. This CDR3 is CASSQSGYGYTF. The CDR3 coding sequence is TGTGCCAGCAGCCAATCCGGGTATGGCTACACCTTC.

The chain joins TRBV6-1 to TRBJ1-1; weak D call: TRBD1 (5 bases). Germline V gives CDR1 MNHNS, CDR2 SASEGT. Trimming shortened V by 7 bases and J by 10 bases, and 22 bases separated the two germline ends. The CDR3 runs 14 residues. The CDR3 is CASTREGRASTAFF. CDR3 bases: TGTGCCAGCACTCGGGAGGGGAGGGCCAGTACAGCTTTCTTT.

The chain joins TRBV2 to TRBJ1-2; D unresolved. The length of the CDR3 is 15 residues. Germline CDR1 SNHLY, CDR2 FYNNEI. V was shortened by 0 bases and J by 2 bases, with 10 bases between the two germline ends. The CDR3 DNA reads TGTGCCAGCAGTGAAGCATCACAGAGAAACTATGGCTACACCTTC. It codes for CASSEASQRNYGYTF.

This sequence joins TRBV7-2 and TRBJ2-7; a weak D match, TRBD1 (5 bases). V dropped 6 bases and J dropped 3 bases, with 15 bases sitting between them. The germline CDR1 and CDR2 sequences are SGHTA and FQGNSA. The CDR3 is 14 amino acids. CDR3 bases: TGTGCCAGCAGTCCCGTAGGGGCTCGCTACGAGCAGTACTTC. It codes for CASSPVGARYEQYF.

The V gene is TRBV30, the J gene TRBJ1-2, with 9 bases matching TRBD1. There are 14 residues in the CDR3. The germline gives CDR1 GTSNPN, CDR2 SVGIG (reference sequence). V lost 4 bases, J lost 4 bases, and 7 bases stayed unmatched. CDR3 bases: TGTGCCTGGACCCGGACAGGGGAAGGCTATGGCTACACCTTC. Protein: CAWTRTGEGYGYTF.

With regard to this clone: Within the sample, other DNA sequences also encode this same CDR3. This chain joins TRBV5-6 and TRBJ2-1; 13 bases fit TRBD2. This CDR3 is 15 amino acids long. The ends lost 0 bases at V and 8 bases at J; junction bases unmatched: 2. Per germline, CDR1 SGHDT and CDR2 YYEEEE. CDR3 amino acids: CASSLGLAGGDEQFF. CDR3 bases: TGTGCCAGCAGCTTGGGACTAGCGGGGGGCGATGAGCAGTTCTTC.

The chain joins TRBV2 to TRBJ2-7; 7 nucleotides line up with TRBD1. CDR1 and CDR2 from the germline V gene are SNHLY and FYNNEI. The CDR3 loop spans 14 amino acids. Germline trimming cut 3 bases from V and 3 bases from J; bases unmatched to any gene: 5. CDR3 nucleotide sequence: TGTGCCAGCAGTGATGGGCAGGGGGTCTACGAGCAGTACTTC. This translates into CASSDGQGVYEQYF. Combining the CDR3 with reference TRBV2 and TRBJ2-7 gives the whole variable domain EPEVTQTPSHQVTQMGQEVILRCVPISNHLYFYWYRQILGQKVEFLVSFYNNEISEKSEIFDDQFSVERPDGSNFTLKIRSTKLEDSAMYFCASSDGQGVYEQYFGPGTRLTVT.

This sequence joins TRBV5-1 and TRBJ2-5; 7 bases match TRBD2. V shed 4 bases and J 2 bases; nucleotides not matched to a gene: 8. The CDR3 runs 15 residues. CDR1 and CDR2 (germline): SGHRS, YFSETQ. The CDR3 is CASSLRLGGQETQYF. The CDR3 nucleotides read TGCGCCAGCAGCCTCCGTTTGGGAGGGCAAGAGACCCAGTACTTC.

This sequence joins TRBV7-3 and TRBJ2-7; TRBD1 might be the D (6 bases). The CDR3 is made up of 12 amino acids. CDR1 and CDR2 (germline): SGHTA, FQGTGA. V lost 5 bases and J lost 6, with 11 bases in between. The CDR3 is CASSAPGAEQYF. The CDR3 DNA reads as TGTGCCAGCAGCGCCCCAGGGGCCGAGCAGTACTTC. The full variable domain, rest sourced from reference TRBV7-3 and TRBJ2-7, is GAGVSQTPSNKVTEKGKYVELRCDPISGHTALYWYRQSLGQGPEFLIYFQGTGAADDSGLPNDRFFAVRPEGSVSTLKIQRTERGDSAVYLCASSAPGAEQYFGPGTRLTVT.

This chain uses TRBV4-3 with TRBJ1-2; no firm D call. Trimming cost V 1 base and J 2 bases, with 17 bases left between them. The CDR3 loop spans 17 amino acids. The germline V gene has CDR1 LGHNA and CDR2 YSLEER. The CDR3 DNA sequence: TGCGCCAGCAGCCAAGGTTTAGGTAGTACAGTCAACTATGGCTACACCTTC. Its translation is CASSQGLGSTVNYGYTF.

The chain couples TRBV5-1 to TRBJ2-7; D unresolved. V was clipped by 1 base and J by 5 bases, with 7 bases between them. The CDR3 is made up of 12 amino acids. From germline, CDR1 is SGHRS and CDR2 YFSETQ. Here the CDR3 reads CASSLTTHEQYF. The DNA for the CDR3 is TGCGCCAGCAGCTTGACAACGCACGAGCAGTACTTC.

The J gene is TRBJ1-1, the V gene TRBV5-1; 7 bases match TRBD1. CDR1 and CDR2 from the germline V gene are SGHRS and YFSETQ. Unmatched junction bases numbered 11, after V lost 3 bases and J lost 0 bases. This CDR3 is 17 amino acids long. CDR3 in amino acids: CASSWRSGTAMNTEAFF. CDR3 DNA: TGCGCCAGCAGCTGGAGGTCCGGGACAGCCATGAACACTGAAGCTTTCTTT.

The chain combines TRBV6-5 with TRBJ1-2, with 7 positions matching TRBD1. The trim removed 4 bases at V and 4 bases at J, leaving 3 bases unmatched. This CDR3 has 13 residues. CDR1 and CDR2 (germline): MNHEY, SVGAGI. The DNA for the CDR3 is TGTGCCAGCAGTTGGGGACAGTTCTATGGCTACACCTTC. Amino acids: CASSWGQFYGYTF.